The 16 T cell receptor beta chains below were found in one sample sequenced in a study of T cells in Graves' hyperthyroidism and ophthalmopathy. The CDR3 regions of TCR beta were amplified from RNA transcripts. TCR CDR3 underwent first-round RT-PCR with the HTBI primer set. TCRdb re-derived calls from the multiplex PCR reads in MiXCR, one entry per CDR3 protein. The data hold 650,000 to 750,000 distinct CDR3 sequences, with 13% to 15% observed a single time. Sequencing was done on a sample of blood. Receptors originate from a woman aged 18-35 years with Graves' hyperthyroidism.

This clonotype was detected a few times. This chain links TRBV6-1 with TRBJ2-3; D remains ambiguous. V lost 7 bases to trimming and J lost 2 bases, with 10 bases between them. Germline assignment: CDR1 MNHNS and CDR2 SASEGT. The CDR3 is 13 amino acids. CDR3 sequence (DNA): TGTGCCAGCAAAAACGGATACACAGATACGCAGTATTTT. Protein product: CASKNGYTDTQYF.

The CDR3 nucleotides are TGTGCCAGCAGCTCGTCCAGTCGGGGGGTCAGGGCAGATACGCAGTATTTT. Its translation: CASSSSSRGVRADTQYF. The rearrangement uses TRBV7-9 and TRBJ2-3, with 7 positions matching TRBD2. The trim removed 4 bases at V and 4 bases at J, leaving 14 bases unmatched. Per the germline V gene, CDR1 is SEHNR and CDR2 is FQNEAQ (reference sequence). The CDR3 sequence is 17 residues long.

This clonotype was seen many times. The rearrangement uses TRBV30 and TRBJ1-5; D gene uncertain. CDR1 and CDR2 (germline): GTSNPN, SVGIG (reference sequence). The CDR3 covers 13 residues. The V gene lost 5 bases and the J gene lost 10 bases, with 18 bases spanning the gap. CDR3 amino acids: CAWSTTRRIPQHF. In DNA form, the CDR3 reads TGTGCCTGGTCGACGACCCGGAGGATCCCCCAGCATTTT.

The rearrangement joins TRBV7-9 to TRBJ2-1; 7 positions agree with TRBD2. After removal of 5 bases from V and 5 bases from J, the junction contained 9 bases not matched to a gene. The CDR3 extends over 15 amino acids. Germline CDR1 and CDR2: SEHNR and FQNEAQ (reference sequence). CDR3 amino acids: CASSTWTSGHNEQFF. The CDR3 DNA follows: TGTGCCAGCAGCACCTGGACTAGTGGCCACAATGAGCAGTTCTTC. Looking up the rest from reference TRBV7-9 and TRBJ2-1 gives the full variable domain: DTGVSQNPRHKITKRGQNVTFRCDPISEHNRLYWYRQTLGQGPEFLTYFQNEAQLEKSRLLSDRFSAERPKGSFSTLEIQRTEQGDSAMYLCASSTWTSGHNEQFFGPGTRLTVL.

The chain uses TRBV28 and TRBJ2-5; 7 bases align to TRBD1. V gave up 8 bases and J gave up 4 bases; unmatched junction bases: 7. CDR1 and CDR2 from the germline V gene are MDHEN and SYDVKM. This CDR3 contains 13 residues. The CDR3 DNA sequence: TGTGCCAGCGATTCCTACAGGGGAGAGACCCAGTACTTC. Its protein is CASDSYRGETQYF.

This clonotype showed up just a few times. The chain has TRBV6-2 or TRBV6-3 and TRBJ2-7; TRBD1 is a possible D gene (5 bases). The CDR3 is 13 amino acids. CDR1 is MNHEY and CDR2 is SVGEGT in the germline V gene. Trimming took 9 bases from V and 2 from J, leaving 14 bases between them. CDR3 protein: CASHSRAPYEQYF. CDR3 sequence (DNA): TGTGCCAGTCATTCCAGGGCACCCTACGAGCAGTACTTC.

The chain joins TRBV19 to TRBJ1-1, with D unresolved. Germline V gene data show CDR1 as LNHDA and CDR2 as SQIVND (reference sequence). Trimming stripped 2 bases from V and 4 bases from J, with 17 bases between. The CDR3 extends over 16 amino acids. The CDR3 nucleotides read TGTGCCAGTAGTATAATCGGGCCGGCCCGTGCCACTGAAGCTTTCTTT. This codes for CASSIIGPARATEAFF.

This chain uses TRBV7-9 with TRBJ1-2; no firm D call. Germline loops: CDR1 SEHNR, CDR2 FQNEAQ (reference sequence). V was pared by 1 base and J by 6 bases, with 9 bases between. The CDR3 sequence is 13 residues long. CDR3 nucleotides: TGTGCCAGCAGCTTAGAAAGGAGTCATGGCTACACCTTC. It yields the protein CASSLERSHGYTF.

This clonotype was recorded at least ten times. An end of the junction differs from the germline gene, which may be a read error. This chain joins TRBV12-3 or TRBV12-4 and TRBJ1-4; possibly TRBD1 for D (5 bases). The CDR3 length is 16 residues. The CDR3 bases are TGTGCCAGCAGTCCTGGACAAATAGGGGCTAAGGAAAAACTGTTTTTT. It codes for CASSPGQIGAKEKLFF.

The rearrangement uses TRBV6-1 and TRBJ2-5; 13 nucleotides line up with TRBD2. Looked up from germline, CDR1 is MNHNS and CDR2 is SASEGT. This CDR3 region has 15 residues. After removal of 6 bases from V and 5 bases from J, the junction contained 6 bases not matched to a gene. DNA of the CDR3: TGTGCCAGCAGCGGGGGACTAGCGGGATGGGAGACCCAGTACTTC. It codes for CASSGGLAGWETQYF.

This clonotype was seen repeatedly, ten times or more. This sequence joins TRBV3-1 and TRBJ2-5, with TRBD1 matching 7 bases. V shed 2 bases and J 2 bases; nucleotides not matched to a gene: 8. The CDR3 covers 16 residues. Germline V gives CDR1 LGHDT, CDR2 YNNKEL (reference sequence). CDR3 sequence (DNA): TGTGCCAGCAGCCAAATGCCGCAGGGGGTTCAAGAGACCCAGTACTTC. Translating gives CASSQMPQGVQETQYF.

The rearrangement links TRBV6-6 to TRBJ1-2, with D possibly matching TRBD1 (6 bases). Trimming took 0 bases from V and 4 from J, leaving 12 bases between them. Germline CDR1 and CDR2: MNHNY and SVGAGI (reference sequence). The CDR3 is 15 residues long. DNA of the CDR3: TGTGCCAGCAGTTACTCGTGGGGGCGCGGCTATGGCTACACCTTC. The encoded protein is CASSYSWGRGYGYTF.

This clonotype appeared many times. The chain couples TRBV3-1 to TRBJ2-6; D is unclear. The V gene lost 1 base and the J gene lost 0 bases, with 7 bases spanning the gap. This CDR3 spans 16 amino acids. Germline CDR1 is LGHDT and CDR2 is YNNKEL (reference sequence). The CDR3 sequence is CASSQGAYSGANVLTF. CDR3 in DNA: TGTGCCAGCAGCCAAGGGGCCTACTCTGGGGCCAACGTCCTGACTTTC. Based on the CDR3 plus reference TRBV3-1 and TRBJ2-6, the full variable domain is DTAVSQTPKYLVTQMGNDKSIKCEQNLGHDTMYWYKQDSKKFLKIMFSYNNKELIINETVPNRFSPKSPDKAHLNLHINSLELGDSAVYFCASSQGAYSGANVLTFGAGSRLTVL.

At least ten counts were recorded for this clonotype. The rearrangement joins TRBV30 to TRBJ1-1; 7 bases match TRBD1. The V and J ends lost 0 bases and 7 bases, in that order; junction bases with no gene match: 8. CDR3 length: 14 amino acids. Germline CDR1 and CDR2: GTSNPN and SVGIG (reference sequence). The CDR3 spells CAWSVRMGTVEAFF. The CDR3, as DNA: TGTGCCTGGAGTGTGCGCATGGGGACAGTTGAAGCTTTCTTT.

This clonotype has only a few counts. The chain recombines TRBV19 with TRBJ2-7; D uncertain. The CDR3 has 15 residues. Germline V lookup: CDR1 LNHDA, CDR2 SQIVND (reference sequence). V was shortened by 3 bases and J by 0 bases, with 12 bases between the two germline ends. CDR3 region: CASSIESTASYEQYF. CDR3 bases: TGTGCCAGTAGTATCGAGTCGACGGCCTCCTACGAGCAGTACTTC.

This clonotype came up a few times. V is TRBV6-1 and J is TRBJ2-1; 7 bases agree with TRBD1. The germline V gene encodes CDR1 MNHNS and CDR2 SASEGT. The junction had 9 bases not matched to a gene; V was cut back by 1 base and J by 3 bases. The CDR3 has 17 residues. The CDR3 sequence: CASSEVHGQDLYNEQFF. The CDR3 DNA reads as TGTGCCAGCAGTGAAGTTCACGGACAGGACCTCTACAATGAGCAGTTCTTC.